The clone carrying this T cell receptor beta chain occurred many times. Antigen: not known. TCRdb reprocessed the RT-PCR reads via MiXCR and lists one record per CDR3 protein. The sample lists about 500,000 distinct CDR3 sequences, approximately 7.8% seen once, with about an eighth in the top ten. V was trimmed by 0 bases and J by 6 bases, leaving 14 bases between them. From germline, CDR1 is SGHRS and CDR2 YFSETQ. This CDR3 has 15 residues. The sample comes from a study of response to subunit inactivated influenza vaccine. Study findings and constraints: The authors offered the suggestion that each seasonal influenza vaccination recruits few new T cells.

The sequenced sample was PBMCs from blood, obtained about 23 months after vaccination. The clonotype was recovered from a man between 50 and 75 years old who received an inactivated influenza vaccine. The genes are TRBV5-1 and TRBJ2-3; a weak D match, TRBD1 (5 bases). The DNA for the CDR3 is TGCGCCAGCAGCTTGGGGGCCACCCCAGGGGATACGCAGTATTTT. It translates to CASSLGATPGDTQYF.